Below are 23 T cell receptor beta chains sequenced from a single sample in a study of blood T cell repertoires in COVID-19. TCRdb keeps only in-frame clones here, not all; method: immunoSEQ multiplex PCR. This sample has about 41,000 clones, with under 85% found just once. Sequences were obtained from peripheral blood. The receptors were sampled from a woman of 80 years or more with acute or convalescent COVID-19.

V usage is TRBV12-3 or TRBV12-4 and J usage is TRBJ2-1; the D is unclear. V was clipped by 2 bases and J by 3 bases, with 5 bases between them. CDR3 size: 13 residues. The CDR3 DNA follows: TGTGCCAGCAGTTTAAGCCGCTACAATGAGCAGTTCTTC. Its translation: CASSLSRYNEQFF.

The chain recombines TRBV7-6 with TRBJ1-5; a possible D gene is TRBD1 (6 bases). V was pared by 1 base and J by 7 bases, with 8 bases between. This CDR3 region has 13 residues. CDR1 and CDR2 (germline): SGHVS, FNYEAQ. The CDR3 nucleotides read TGTGCCAGCAGCTTAGATGGGGGCCAGCCCCAGCATTTT. It translates to CASSLDGGQPQHF. Full variable domain (remainder filled in from reference TRBV7-6 and TRBJ1-5): GAGVSQSPRYKVTKRGQDVALRCDPISGHVSLYWYRQALGQGPEFLTYFNYEAQQDKSGLPNDRFSAERPEGSISTLTIQRTEQRDSAMYRCASSLDGGQPQHFGDGTRLSIL.

The V gene is TRBV7-2, the J gene TRBJ2-7, with 7 bases identical to TRBD1. This CDR3 contains 15 residues. The J segment lost 3 bases and the V segment lost 2 bases, leaving 7 bases of the junction unmatched. CDR1 SGHTA and CDR2 FQGNSA come from the germline V gene. DNA of the CDR3: TGTGCCAGCAGCTTATCGAAGGGACAGTTCTACGAGCAGTACTTC. It encodes CASSLSKGQFYEQYF.

This rearrangement joins TRBV15 to TRBJ2-7; TRBD1 matches at 10 bases. The V gene's germline CDR1 is LNHNV and CDR2 YYDKDF (reference sequence). Losses at the gene ends were 0 bases for V and 4 bases for J; bases not matched to a gene: 3. The CDR3 extends over 15 amino acids. The CDR3 is CATSRDRGQGYEQYF. The CDR3 region has the DNA TGTGCCACCAGCAGAGATCGGGGACAGGGGTACGAGCAGTACTTC.

In this sample, this clone turned up once. This sequence joins TRBV19 and TRBJ1-4; TRBD1 aligns across 7 bases. V lost 3 bases and J lost 8; bases outside the gene matches: 6. The germline V gene has CDR1 LNHDA and CDR2 SQIVND (reference sequence). The CDR3 contains 14 residues. This chain's CDR3 is CASSIDRDQEKLFF. The CDR3 DNA is TGTGCCAGTAGTATCGACAGGGATCAAGAAAAACTGTTTTTT.

The rearrangement joins TRBV6-5 to TRBJ1-3; D may be TRBD1 (6 bases). CDR3 size: 15 residues. Trimming pared 4 bases from V and 0 bases from J, leaving 10 bases between. In germline, CDR1 is MNHEY, CDR2 SVGAGI. CDR3 coding DNA: TGTGCCAGCAGTTTACAGGGCCGCTCTGGAAACACCATATATTTT. Translating gives CASSLQGRSGNTIYF.

J is TRBJ2-5 and V is TRBV5-8; D might be TRBD2 (6 bases). Germline CDR1 and CDR2: SGHTS and YDEGEE. CDR3 size: 12 residues. Trimming removed 3 bases at V and 13 bases at J, with 16 bases between. In DNA form, the CDR3 reads TGTGCCAGCAGCTGGAGGGACGGCGAAGGGTACTTC. Its protein is CASSWRDGEGYF.

The J gene is TRBJ1-3, the V gene TRBV9; tentatively, D is TRBD1 (5 bases). Germline CDR1 reads SGDLS; CDR2 reads YYNGEE. Trimming cost V 4 bases and J 3 bases, with 17 bases left between them. This CDR3 contains 16 residues. The CDR3 DNA follows: TGTGCCAGCAGCCCCAGACGCCAGGGTTATGGAAACACCATATATTTT. Amino acids: CASSPRRQGYGNTIYF.

The chain couples TRBV6-5 to TRBJ1-1; perhaps TRBD1 as D (6 bases). The V gene's germline CDR1 is MNHEY and CDR2 SVGAGI. The CDR3 spans 14 residues. With 2 bases removed from V and 4 bases from J, the gap between germline ends came to 11 bases. This CDR3 is CASSYGGRGTEAFF. The DNA for the CDR3 is TGTGCCAGCAGTTACGGGGGCCGAGGCACTGAAGCTTTCTTT.

The chain links TRBV5-4 to TRBJ2-3, with TRBD2 as a possible D gene (7 bases). CDR1 and CDR2 from the germline V gene are SGHNT and YYREEE (reference sequence). The CDR3 spans 16 residues. V lost 3 bases, J lost 6 bases, and 20 bases lay in between. This chain's CDR3 is CASSSRGGAISDTQYF. Here the CDR3 DNA reads TGTGCCAGCAGCTCTCGTGGGGGGGCGATTTCGGATACGCAGTATTTT.

This chain links TRBV5-1 with TRBJ2-2, with D possibly being TRBD1 (6 bases). Germline V gene data show CDR1 as SGHRS and CDR2 as YFSETQ. The CDR3 contains 15 residues. V was shortened by 4 bases and J by 0 bases, with 10 bases between the two germline ends. This chain's CDR3 is CASSQGHPNTGELFF. DNA for the CDR3: TGCGCCAGCAGCCAGGGACACCCGAACACCGGGGAGCTGTTTTTT.

V is TRBV7-2 and J is TRBJ1-1, with D perhaps matching TRBD1 (6 bases). CDR3 length equals 15 residues. V lost 4 bases and J 5 bases, leaving 17 bases between the germline ends. Germline V gene data show CDR1 as SGHTA and CDR2 as FQGNSA. This chain's CDR3 is CASSSLSTGITEAFF. DNA for the CDR3: TGTGCCAGCAGCTCCCTATCTACAGGGATAACTGAAGCTTTCTTT.

This clone was counted between two and nine times. The V and J genes are TRBV18 and TRBJ2-2, with D hard to call. The V end lost 2 bases, the J end lost 7 bases, and 5 bases lay between the germline ends. Germline V gene sequence: CDR1 KGHSH, CDR2 LQKENI. This CDR3 comprises 12 residues. The CDR3 spells CASSPSVGELFF. The CDR3 bases are TGTGCCAGCTCACCATCCGTCGGGGAGCTGTTTTTT.

J is TRBJ1-1 and V is TRBV24-1; D ambiguous. The length of the CDR3 is 13 residues. The ends were cut back, 7 bases at V and 3 bases at J, with 11 bases in the middle. Germline V lookup: CDR1 KGHDR, CDR2 SFDVKD. In nucleotides, the CDR3 is TGTGCCACCAGGAAGGACGGGGACACTGAAGCTTTCTTT. Protein product: CATRKDGDTEAFF.

The chain employs TRBV10-3 and TRBJ1-4, with 7 bases identical to TRBD1. From germline, CDR1 is ENHRY and CDR2 SYGVKD. This CDR3 has 16 amino acids. Unmatched junction bases numbered 4, after V lost 0 bases and J lost 3 bases. The CDR3 DNA reads TGTGCCATCAGTGAGTCCCCACAGGGGTCTAATGAAAAACTGTTTTTT. It is translated as CAISESPQGSNEKLFF.

V and J are TRBV5-6 and TRBJ1-3; D not certain. The CDR3 covers 14 residues. Germline CDR1 SGHDT, CDR2 YYEEEE. The V end lost 1 base, the J end lost 2 bases, and 7 bases lay between the germline ends. This chain's CDR3 is CASSLMEAGNTIYF. The CDR3 nucleotides are TGTGCCAGCAGCTTGATGGAGGCTGGAAACACCATATATTTT. Using reference TRBV5-6 and TRBJ1-3 for the parts outside the CDR3, the full variable domain is DAGVTQSPTHLIKTRGQQVTLRCSPKSGHDTVSWYQQALGQGPQFIFQYYEEEERQRGNFPDRFSGHQFPNYSSELNVNALLLGDSALYLCASSLMEAGNTIYFGEGSWLTVV.

About this clone: Mismatch with germline at one junction end may stem from a read error. The chain is built from TRBV13 and TRBJ2-3; 10 bases line up with TRBD1. The CDR3 contains 16 residues. Germline V CDR1 and CDR2: PRHDT, FYEKMQ (reference sequence). The CDR3 coding sequence is TGTGCCAGTAGCTCTACCGGGACAGGGGAGGCAGATACGCAGTATTTT. This sequence encodes CASSSTGTGEADTQYF. Full variable domain (outside the CDR3, taken from reference TRBV13 and TRBJ2-3): AAGVIQSPRHLIKEKRETATLKCYPIPRHDTVYWYQQGPGQDPQFLISFYEKMQSDKGSIPDRFSAQQFSDYHSELNMSSLELGDSALYFCASSSTGTGEADTQYFGPGTRLTVL.

This clone was recorded a few times. The rearrangement joins TRBV2 to TRBJ1-1; D ambiguous. Deletions cut 6 bases from V and 6 bases from J, with 8 bases between. The CDR3 is 11 residues long. In germline, CDR1 is SNHLY, CDR2 FYNNEI. The DNA for the CDR3 is TGTGCCAGCAGGAGGGAATCTGAAGCTTTCTTT. This encodes CASRRESEAFF.

This clone was counted at least ten times. This chain joins TRBV2 and TRBJ2-1; no reliable D call. V lost 3 bases, J lost 4 bases, and 13 bases lay in between. CDR1 is SNHLY, CDR2 FYNNEI, per germline. This CDR3 is built from 15 residues. CDR3 in DNA: TGTGCCAGCAGTGAGGCGCCCTCGAGGTACAATGAGCAGTTCTTC. This encodes CASSEAPSRYNEQFF.

This sequence joins TRBV6-5 and TRBJ2-1; D not certain. Germline CDR1 MNHEY, CDR2 SVGAGI. V was cut by 3 bases and J by 0 bases, with 9 bases left in between. This CDR3 is 15 amino acids long. The CDR3 sequence is CASSYSTSSYNEQFF. The CDR3, as DNA: TGTGCCAGCAGTTATAGCACGAGCTCCTACAATGAGCAGTTCTTC.

V usage is TRBV3-1 (or the pseudogene TRBV3-2) and J usage is TRBJ2-7, with a weak D call TRBD1 (6 bases). CDR1 and CDR2 (germline): LGHDT, YNNKEL (reference sequence). The CDR3 extends over 15 amino acids. Trimming shortened V by 4 bases and J by 0 bases, and 13 bases separated the two germline ends. CDR3 residues: CASSPAGANSYEQYF. The CDR3, as DNA: TGTGCCAGCAGCCCAGCAGGGGCGAACTCCTACGAGCAGTACTTC.

The rearrangement joins TRBV6-5 to TRBJ1-1; TRBD1 is a possible D gene (5 bases). This CDR3 is 14 amino acids long. V shed 0 bases and J shed 2 bases, with 7 bases lying between them. Looked up from germline, CDR1 is MNHEY and CDR2 is SVGAGI. This CDR3 is CASSYSRGNTEAFF. The CDR3 DNA reads as TGTGCCAGCAGTTACTCAAGGGGTAACACTGAAGCTTTCTTT.

V usage is TRBV5-5 and J usage is TRBJ2-2, with 9 bases matching TRBD2. CDR1 is SGHKS and CDR2 is YYEKEE in the germline V gene (reference sequence). With 0 bases clipped from V and 0 bases from J, the junction kept 0 bases outside the gene matches. This CDR3 has 16 amino acids. The CDR3 spells CASSLGLAANTGELFF. The DNA for the CDR3 is TGTGCCAGCAGCTTGGGACTAGCGGCGAACACCGGGGAGCTGTTTTTT.